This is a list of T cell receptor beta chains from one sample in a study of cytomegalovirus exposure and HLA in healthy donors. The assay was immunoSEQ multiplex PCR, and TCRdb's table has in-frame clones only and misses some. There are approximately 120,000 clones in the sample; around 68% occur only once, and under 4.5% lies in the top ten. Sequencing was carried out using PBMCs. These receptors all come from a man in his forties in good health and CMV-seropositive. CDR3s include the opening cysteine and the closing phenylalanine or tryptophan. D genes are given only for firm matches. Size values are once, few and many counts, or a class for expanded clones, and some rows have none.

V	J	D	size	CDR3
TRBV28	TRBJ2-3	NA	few	CASTLGAVSTDTQYF
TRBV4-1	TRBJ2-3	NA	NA	CASRDTRTDTQYF
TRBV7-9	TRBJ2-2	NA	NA	CASSLGPGGELFF
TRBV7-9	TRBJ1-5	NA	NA	CASSLDRGNQPQHF
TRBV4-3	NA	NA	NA	CASSQEGTGLGPYEQYF
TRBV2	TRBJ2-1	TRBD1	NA	CASSATGGPYSEQFF
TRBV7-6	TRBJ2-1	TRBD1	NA	CASSPGTGVYNEQFF
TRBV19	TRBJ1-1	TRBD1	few	CASSSQGAPPKAFF
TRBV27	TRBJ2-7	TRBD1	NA	CASSGTGINYEQYF
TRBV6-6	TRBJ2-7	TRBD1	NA	CASSYGGQGYEQYF
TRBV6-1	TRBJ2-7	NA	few	CASSEIPAAREQYF
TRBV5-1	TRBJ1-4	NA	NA	CASSLVGGSNEKLFF
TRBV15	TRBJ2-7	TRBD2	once	CATSLSAGGSWEQYF
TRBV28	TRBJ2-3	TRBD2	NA	CASHGSSGRTTDTQYF
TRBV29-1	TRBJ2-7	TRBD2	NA	CSGLAGGPQEQYF
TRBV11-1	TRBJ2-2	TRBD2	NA	CASTLGLYDTGELFF
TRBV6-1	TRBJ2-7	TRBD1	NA	CASRRSGQGSYEQYF
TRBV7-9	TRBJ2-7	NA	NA	CASSLGVDSYYF
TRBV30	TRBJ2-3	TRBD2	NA	CAWSVSGGATDTQYF
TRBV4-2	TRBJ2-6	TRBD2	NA	CASSQHLLSGISTGANVLTF
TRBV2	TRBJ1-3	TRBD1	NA	CASSEGGGLNTIYF
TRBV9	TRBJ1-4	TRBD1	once	CASSVSGGRDEKLFF
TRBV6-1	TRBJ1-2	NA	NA	CASSEEAGIPNYGYTF
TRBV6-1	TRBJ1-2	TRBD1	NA	CASSMGQGLGGYTF
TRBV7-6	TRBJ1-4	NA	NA	CASSVLGEKLFF
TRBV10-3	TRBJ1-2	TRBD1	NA	CAAEDRVGYTF
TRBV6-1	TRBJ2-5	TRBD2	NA	CASSEAAGGETQYF
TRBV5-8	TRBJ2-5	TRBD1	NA	CASSSPISGQGLETQYF
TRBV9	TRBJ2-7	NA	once	CASSANSQGYEQYF
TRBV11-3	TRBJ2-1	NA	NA	CASSPGTGYNEQFF
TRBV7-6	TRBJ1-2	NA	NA	CASSLAGGGYTF
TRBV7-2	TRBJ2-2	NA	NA	CAVRRGARGELFF
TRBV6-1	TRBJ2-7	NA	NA	CASSEDVAASSYKQYF
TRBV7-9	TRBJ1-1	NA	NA	CASSRGLLEAFF
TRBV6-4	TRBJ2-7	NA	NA	CASSDQDRKVHEQYF
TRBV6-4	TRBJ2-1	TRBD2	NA	CASSDSRTSGRLNEQFF
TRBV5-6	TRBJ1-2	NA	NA	CASSLGNLNYGYTF
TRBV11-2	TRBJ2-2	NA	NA	CASSPRLENTGELFF
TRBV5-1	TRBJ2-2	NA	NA	CASILGQGNSGELFF
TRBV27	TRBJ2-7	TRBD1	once	CASSFLGQESYEQYF
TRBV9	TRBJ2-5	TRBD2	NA	CASSVTGGLETQYF
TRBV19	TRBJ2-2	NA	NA	CASAASRVRELFF
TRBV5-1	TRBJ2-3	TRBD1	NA	CASSQVPGQALSTDTQYF
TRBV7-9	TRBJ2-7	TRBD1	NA	CASTGGFEQYF
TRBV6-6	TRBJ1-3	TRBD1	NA	CASSLDRVSGNTIYF
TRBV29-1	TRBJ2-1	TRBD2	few	CSVDGTSGSYNEQFF
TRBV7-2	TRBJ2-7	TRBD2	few	CASSPRLAGAGEQYF
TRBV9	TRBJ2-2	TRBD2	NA	CASSPYGLAGTGELFF
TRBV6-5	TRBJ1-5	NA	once	CASSYSGAHSQPQHF
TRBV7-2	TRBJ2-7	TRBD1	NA	CASSLPTGQGKGLYEQYF
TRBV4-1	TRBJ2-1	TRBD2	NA	CASSQAQRGAYNEQFF
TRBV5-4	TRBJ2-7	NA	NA	CASSSGLALEQYF